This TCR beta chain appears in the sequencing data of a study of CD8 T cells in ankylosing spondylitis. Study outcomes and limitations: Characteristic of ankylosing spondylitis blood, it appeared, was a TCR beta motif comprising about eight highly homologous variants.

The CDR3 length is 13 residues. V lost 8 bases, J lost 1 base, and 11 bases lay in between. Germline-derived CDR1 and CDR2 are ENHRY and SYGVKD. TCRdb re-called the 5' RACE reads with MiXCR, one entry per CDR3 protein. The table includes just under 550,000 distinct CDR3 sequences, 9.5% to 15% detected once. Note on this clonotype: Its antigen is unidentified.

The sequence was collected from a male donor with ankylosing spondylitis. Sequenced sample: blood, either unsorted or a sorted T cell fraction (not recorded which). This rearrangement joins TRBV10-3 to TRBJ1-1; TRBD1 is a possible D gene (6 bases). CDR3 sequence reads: CAISDSPNTEAFF. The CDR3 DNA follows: TGTGCCATCTCGGACAGTCCGAACACTGAAGCTTTCTTT.